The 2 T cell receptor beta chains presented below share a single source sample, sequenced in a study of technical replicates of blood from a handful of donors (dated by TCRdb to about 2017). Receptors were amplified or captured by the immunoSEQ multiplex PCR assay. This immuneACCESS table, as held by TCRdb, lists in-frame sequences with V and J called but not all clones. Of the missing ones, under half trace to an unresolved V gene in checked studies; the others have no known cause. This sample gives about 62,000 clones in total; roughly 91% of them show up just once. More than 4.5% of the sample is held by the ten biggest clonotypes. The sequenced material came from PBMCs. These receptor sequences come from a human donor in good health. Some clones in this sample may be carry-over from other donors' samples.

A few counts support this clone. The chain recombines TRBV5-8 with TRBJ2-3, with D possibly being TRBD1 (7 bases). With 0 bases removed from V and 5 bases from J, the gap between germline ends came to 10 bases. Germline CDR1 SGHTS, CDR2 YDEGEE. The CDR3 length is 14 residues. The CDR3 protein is CASSLEQGGDTQYF. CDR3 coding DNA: TGTGCCAGCAGCTTGGAGCAGGGGGGAGATACGCAGTATTTT. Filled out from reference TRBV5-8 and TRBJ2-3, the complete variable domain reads EAGVTQSPTHLIKTRGQQATLRCSPISGHTSVYWYQQALGLGLQFLLWYDEGEERNRGNFPPRFSGRQFPNYSSELNVNALELEDSALYLCASSLEQGGDTQYFGPGTRLTVL.

The CDR3 DNA reads TGCAGCGCAACCGGGAGGACCTACGAGCAGTACTTC. It specifies CSATGRTYEQYF. The chain recombines TRBV29-1 with TRBJ2-7; 7 nucleotides line up with TRBD2. V lost 7 bases and J lost 2; bases outside the gene matches: 5. The CDR3 consists of 12 residues. Germline CDR1 SQVTM, CDR2 ANQGSEA.